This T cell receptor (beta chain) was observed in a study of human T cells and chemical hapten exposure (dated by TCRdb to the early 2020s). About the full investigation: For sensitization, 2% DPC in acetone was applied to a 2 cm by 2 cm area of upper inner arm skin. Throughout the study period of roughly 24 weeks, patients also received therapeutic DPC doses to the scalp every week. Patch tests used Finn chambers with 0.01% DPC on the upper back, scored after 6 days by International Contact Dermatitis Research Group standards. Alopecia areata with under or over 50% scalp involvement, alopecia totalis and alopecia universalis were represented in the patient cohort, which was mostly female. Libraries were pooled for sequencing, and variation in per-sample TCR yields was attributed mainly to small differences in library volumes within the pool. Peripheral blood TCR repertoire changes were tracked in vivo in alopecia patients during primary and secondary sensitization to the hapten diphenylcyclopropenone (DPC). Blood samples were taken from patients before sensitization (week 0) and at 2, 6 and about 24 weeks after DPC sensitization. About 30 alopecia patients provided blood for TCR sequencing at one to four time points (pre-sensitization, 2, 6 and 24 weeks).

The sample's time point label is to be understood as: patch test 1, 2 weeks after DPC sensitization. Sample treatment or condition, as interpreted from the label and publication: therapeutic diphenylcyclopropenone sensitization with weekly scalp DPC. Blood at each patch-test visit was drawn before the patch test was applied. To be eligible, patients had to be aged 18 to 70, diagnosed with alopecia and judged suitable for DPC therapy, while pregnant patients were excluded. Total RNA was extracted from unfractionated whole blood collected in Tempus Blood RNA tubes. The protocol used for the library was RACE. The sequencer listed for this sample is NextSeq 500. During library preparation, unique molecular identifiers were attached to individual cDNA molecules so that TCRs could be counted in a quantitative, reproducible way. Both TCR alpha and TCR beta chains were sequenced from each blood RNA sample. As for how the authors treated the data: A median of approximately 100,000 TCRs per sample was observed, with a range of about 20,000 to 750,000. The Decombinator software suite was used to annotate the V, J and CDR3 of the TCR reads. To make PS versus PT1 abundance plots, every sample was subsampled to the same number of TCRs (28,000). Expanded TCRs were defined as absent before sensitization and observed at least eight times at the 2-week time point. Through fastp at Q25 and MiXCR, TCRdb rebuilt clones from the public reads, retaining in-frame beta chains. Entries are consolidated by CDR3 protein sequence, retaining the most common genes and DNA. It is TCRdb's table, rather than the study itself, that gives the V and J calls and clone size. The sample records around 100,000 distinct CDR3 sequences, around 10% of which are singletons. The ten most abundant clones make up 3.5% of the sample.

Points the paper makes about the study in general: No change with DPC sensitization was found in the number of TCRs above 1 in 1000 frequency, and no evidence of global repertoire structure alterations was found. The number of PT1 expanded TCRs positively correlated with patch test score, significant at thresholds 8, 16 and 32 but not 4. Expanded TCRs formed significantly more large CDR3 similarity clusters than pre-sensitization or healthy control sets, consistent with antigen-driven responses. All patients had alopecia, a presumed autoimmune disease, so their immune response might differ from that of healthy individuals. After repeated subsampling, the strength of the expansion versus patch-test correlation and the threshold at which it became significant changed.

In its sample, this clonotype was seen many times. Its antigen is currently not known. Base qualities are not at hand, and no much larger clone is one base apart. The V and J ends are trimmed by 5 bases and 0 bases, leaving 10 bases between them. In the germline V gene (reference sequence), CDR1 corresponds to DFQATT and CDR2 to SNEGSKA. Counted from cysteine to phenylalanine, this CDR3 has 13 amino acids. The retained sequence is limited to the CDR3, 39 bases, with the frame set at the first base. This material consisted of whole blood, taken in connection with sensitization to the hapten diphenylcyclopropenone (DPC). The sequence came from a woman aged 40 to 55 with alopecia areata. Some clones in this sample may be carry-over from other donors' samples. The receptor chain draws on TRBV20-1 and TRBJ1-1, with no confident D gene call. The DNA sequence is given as TGCAGTGCTGAGGGAGGGTTGAACACTGAAGCTTTCTTT. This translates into CSAEGGLNTEAFF.